This entry features one TCR beta chain sequence. This entry comes from a study of somatic mutations in cytotoxic T cells in rheumatoid arthritis. At the level of the study: Blood (30 ml EDTA) from each patient was taken right after diagnosis, before any treatment. Flow cytometric sorting isolated some V beta antibody-stained T-cell populations at nearly 100% purity, and among them were V beta1+ cells that underwent TCRB sequencing.

Flow cytometry served to check the purity of CD4+ and CD8+ cells, which were isolated by positive magnetic bead selection. Sequencing was performed with immunoSEQ multiplex PCR; in TCRdb, only in-frame clones are kept and a portion is missing. The table lists over 15,000 clones, approximately 75% of them singletons. This clonotype was sampled from an adult with rheumatoid arthritis. Sample: CD8+ T cells sorted from blood.

DNA of the CDR3: TGCGCCAGCAGGGCAGCGGCTAGCTCCTACAATGAGCAGTTCTTC. The encoded protein is CASRAAASSYNEQFF. V is TRBV5-1 and J is TRBJ2-1, with a tentative D call TRBD2 (5 bases). V was shortened by 5 bases and J by 0 bases, with 12 bases between the two germline ends. The CDR3 contains 15 residues. Looked up from germline, CDR1 is SGHRS and CDR2 is YFSETQ.